What follows are 29 T cell receptor beta chains derived from one specimen sequenced in a study. One entry per CDR3 protein results from TCRdb running MiXCR on the RT-PCR reads. The sample lists about 680,000 distinct CDR3 sequences, 14% occurring once. Sequencing input: memory CD4+ T cells from blood. The source is a female donor in good health, serving as a healthy control.

The chain joins TRBV20-1 to TRBJ1-1, with D hard to call. The CDR3 contains 14 residues. Trimming pared 6 bases from V and 4 bases from J, leaving 18 bases between. The germline CDR1 and CDR2 sequences are DFQATT and SNEGSKA (reference sequence). The DNA of the CDR3 is TGCAGTGCCCGGACTAATTTGGGAGGCACTGAAGCTTTCTTT. It codes for CSARTNLGGTEAFF.

This clonotype was recorded at least ten times. The rearrangement joins TRBV12-3 or TRBV12-4 to TRBJ1-2; no clear D. The CDR3 covers 13 residues. Trimming pared 8 bases from V and 2 bases from J, leaving 12 bases between. The CDR3 DNA sequence: TGTGCCAGCTCGGCCAGGAGGAACTATGGCTACACCTTC. It is translated as CASSARRNYGYTF.

The sample holds a few counts of this clonotype. V gene TRBV25-1 combines with J gene TRBJ2-4, with a tentative D call TRBD2 (5 bases). The CDR3 totals 15 residues. Germline CDR1 is MGHDK and CDR2 is SYGVNS. The V end was cut by 1 base, the J end by 6 bases, with 13 bases between. The CDR3 sequence: CASSESKEAGNIQYF. In DNA form, the CDR3 reads TGTGCCAGCAGTGAATCCAAGGAGGCGGGAAACATTCAGTACTTC.

The rearrangement uses TRBV20-1 and TRBJ1-4; TRBD1 matches at 8 bases. V lost 6 bases and J lost 8; bases outside the gene matches: 8. Germline V CDR1 and CDR2: DFQATT, SNEGSKA (reference sequence). The CDR3 runs 13 residues. CDR3 sequence reads: CSARRGRREKLFF. The DNA for the CDR3 is TGCAGTGCCCGCAGGGGGCGTAGGGAAAAACTGTTTTTT.

This clonotype appeared many times. The rearrangement joins TRBV4-3 to TRBJ1-2; the D gene is possibly TRBD1 (5 bases). The CDR3 is 15 amino acids. Trimming stripped 1 base from V and 4 bases from J, with 13 bases between. Per the germline V gene, CDR1 is LGHNA and CDR2 is YSLEER. This CDR3 reads CASSQARDRAYGYTF. The CDR3 nucleotides read TGCGCCAGCAGCCAAGCGCGGGACCGGGCCTATGGCTACACCTTC.

The gene calls are TRBV20-1 and TRBJ1-5; tentatively, D is TRBD1 (5 bases). This CDR3 is 15 amino acids long. V was trimmed by 3 bases and J by 3 bases, leaving 15 bases between them. The germline V gene has CDR1 DFQATT and CDR2 SNEGSKA (reference sequence). The CDR3 spells CSASPWDDTNQPQHF. CDR3 bases: TGCAGTGCTAGTCCCTGGGACGACACCAATCAGCCCCAGCATTTT.

There are a few counts of this clonotype. The V call is TRBV20-1, the J call TRBJ2-1, with TRBD2 identical over 9 bases. Germline trimming cut 5 bases from V and 6 bases from J; bases unmatched to any gene: 14. The CDR3 is 16 residues long. The germline V gene has CDR1 DFQATT and CDR2 SNEGSKA (reference sequence). CDR3 nucleotide sequence: TGCAGTGCTCCTGCAGGGGGAGCGGGAGGAGTCAATGAGCAGTTCTTC. This translates into CSAPAGGAGGVNEQFF.

The J gene is TRBJ1-4, the V gene TRBV6-6; D possibly corresponds to TRBD1 (6 bases). V lost 8 bases and J lost 7, with 17 bases in between. Germline V gene lookup returns CDR1 MNHNY and CDR2 SVGAGI (reference sequence). The CDR3 runs to 14 residues. The CDR3 is CASDRGALAEKLFF. CDR3 DNA sequence: TGTGCCAGCGACCGGGGGGCGCTGGCTGAAAAACTGTTTTTT.

This clonotype was counted between two and nine times. The chain couples TRBV20-1 to TRBJ1-1, with a possible D match to TRBD1 (6 bases). The CDR3 has 17 amino acids. The germline V gene has CDR1 DFQATT and CDR2 SNEGSKA (reference sequence). V lost 4 bases and J 3 bases, leaving 24 bases between the germline ends. CDR3 DNA sequence: TGCAGTGCTATTACCCGGGGGGGGGGGCTTTATCACACTGAAGCTTTCTTT. It is translated as CSAITRGGGLYHTEAFF.

At least ten counts were recorded for this clonotype. This chain connects TRBV15 to TRBJ2-2; TRBD2 might be the D (6 bases). The germline V gene encodes CDR1 LNHNV and CDR2 YYDKDF (reference sequence). The V end lost 0 bases, the J end lost 3 bases, and 11 bases lay between the germline ends. This CDR3 is 16 amino acids long. Here the CDR3 reads CATSRDLWGDTGELFF. CDR3 coding DNA: TGTGCCACCAGCAGAGATCTTTGGGGGGACACCGGGGAGCTGTTTTTT.

This clonotype was counted ten times or more. The J gene is TRBJ2-1, the V gene TRBV24-1; 13 bases align to TRBD2. The V gene's germline CDR1 is KGHDR and CDR2 SFDVKD. The CDR3 contains 17 residues. V was clipped by 2 bases and J by 4 bases; unmatched bases: 4. The CDR3 loop is CATSDWGLAGHYNEQFF. The CDR3 DNA follows: TGTGCCACCAGTGATTGGGGACTAGCGGGGCATTACAATGAGCAGTTCTTC.

This clonotype was observed many times. The J gene is TRBJ1-1, the V gene TRBV10-3, with a possible D match to TRBD1 (5 bases). V was pared by 7 bases and J by 1 base, with 10 bases between. The CDR3 is made up of 13 amino acids. The germline CDR1 and CDR2 sequences are ENHRY and SYGVKD. CDR3 nucleotide sequence: TGTGCCATCAAGACGACAGAGAACACTGAAGCTTTCTTT. Translating it yields CAIKTTENTEAFF.

This clonotype appeared a few times. The chain combines TRBV20-1 with TRBJ2-2; 12 bases are shared with TRBD1. Trimming at V came to 5 bases and at J to 7 bases, leaving 8 bases not matched to a gene. Germline V gene lookup returns CDR1 DFQATT and CDR2 SNEGSKA (reference sequence). This CDR3 is built from 15 residues. CDR3 in DNA: TGCAGTGCTCTTGGAGGGACAGGGGGCAGCGGGGAGCTGTTTTTT. Encoded protein: CSALGGTGGSGELFF.

This chain uses TRBV7-2 with TRBJ1-2; tentatively, D is TRBD1 (6 bases). This CDR3 is 12 amino acids long. The germline V gene has CDR1 SGHTA and CDR2 FQGNSA. The V end lost 1 base, the J end lost 8 bases, and 8 bases lay between the germline ends. The CDR3: CASSLDGTGYTF. The CDR3 nucleotides read TGTGCCAGCAGCTTAGACGGGACAGGCTACACCTTC.

This clonotype was counted a few times. This sequence joins TRBV20-1 and TRBJ2-5; 9 bases line up with TRBD2. The junction had 2 bases not matched to a gene; V was cut back by 5 bases and J by 1 base. The CDR3 is 13 residues long. Germline V gene sequence: CDR1 DFQATT, CDR2 SNEGSKA (reference sequence). CDR3 in amino acids: CSAQTSGQETQYF. CDR3 in DNA: TGCAGTGCTCAGACTAGCGGCCAAGAGACCCAGTACTTC.

This clonotype was seen a few times. The rearrangement uses TRBV7-7 and TRBJ2-5, with TRBD2 identical over 13 bases. CDR1 SSHAT and CDR2 FNYEAQ come from the germline V gene (reference sequence). V gave up 5 bases and J gave up 4 bases; unmatched junction bases: 4. This CDR3 spans 15 amino acids. The chain's CDR3 is CASSTSGGVGETQYF. CDR3 DNA sequence: TGTGCCAGCAGCACTAGCGGGGGGGTAGGAGAGACCCAGTACTTC.

V gene TRBV5-1 combines with J gene TRBJ2-1; 10 nucleotides agree with TRBD2. Germline CDR1 SGHRS, CDR2 YFSETQ. This CDR3 has 21 amino acids. V was clipped by 3 bases and J by 0 bases; unmatched bases: 18. In DNA, the CDR3 is TGCGCCAGCAGCTACTATCCTAGCGGGAGAGGGGAATGGTCCTCCTACAATGAGCAGTTCTTC. Protein sequence: CASSYYPSGRGEWSSYNEQFF.

The chain is built from TRBV20-1 and TRBJ1-4, with D possibly being TRBD1 (6 bases). The CDR3 runs to 15 residues. Germline CDR1 is DFQATT and CDR2 is SNEGSKA (reference sequence). V was clipped by 3 bases and J by 7 bases, with 18 bases between them. CDR3 sequence reads: CSARTSARGIEKLFF. CDR3 in DNA: TGCAGTGCTAGGACTTCGGCCAGGGGTATTGAAAAACTGTTTTTT.

The chain couples TRBV5-4 to TRBJ1-1; D ambiguous. From germline, CDR1 is SGHNT and CDR2 YYREEE (reference sequence). This CDR3 comprises 12 residues. V gave up 5 bases and J gave up 6 bases, with 11 bases separating them. The CDR3 loop is CASSFGVSEAFF. DNA of the CDR3: TGTGCCAGCAGTTTCGGGGTGTCTGAAGCTTTCTTT.

On this clonotype itself: The missing conserved phenylalanine or tryptophan at the end of this CDR3 makes a read error likely. The DNA is omitted, as the CDR3 cannot be located on it reliably, and the CDR3 follows TCRdb's listing. The chain uses TRBV7-9 and TRBJ2-1; the listed D gene, TRBD1, was not tested against the DNA. Germline assignment: CDR1 SEHNR and CDR2 FQNEAQ (reference sequence). The CDR3 length is 16 residues, termini included. The chain's CDR3 is CASSSSPGQGAAEQLI.

Only a few counts were recorded for this clonotype. The rearrangement links TRBV4-2 to TRBJ2-3; TRBD1 aligns across 9 bases. Trimming at V came to 0 bases and at J to 6 bases, leaving 7 bases not matched to a gene. Germline loops: CDR1 LGHNA, CDR2 YNFKEQ. This CDR3 region has 16 residues. CDR3 protein: CASSQDRGQGSDTQYF. The CDR3, as DNA: TGTGCCAGCAGCCAAGATAGGGGACAGGGATCCGATACGCAGTATTTT.

This clonotype was recorded at least ten times. The chain recombines TRBV6-5 with TRBJ2-7; a possible D gene is TRBD2 (6 bases). V lost 7 bases to trimming and J lost 1 base, with 11 bases between them. The CDR3 runs 13 residues. Germline V lookup: CDR1 MNHEY, CDR2 SVGAGI. The CDR3 region is CASIRLGSYEQYF. For the CDR3, the DNA is TGTGCCAGCATAAGACTAGGTTCCTACGAGCAGTACTTC.

This chain links TRBV20-1 with TRBJ2-2; 11 nucleotides align to TRBD2. V shed 5 bases, J shed 1 base, and the junction held 9 bases outside the gene matches. The CDR3 totals 17 residues. Germline-derived CDR1 and CDR2 are DFQATT and SNEGSKA (reference sequence). The chain's CDR3 is CSARGTSGGMNTGELFF. The CDR3 DNA follows: TGCAGTGCTCGCGGGACTAGCGGCGGGATGAACACCGGGGAGCTGTTTTTT.

V usage is TRBV6-2 or TRBV6-3 and J usage is TRBJ1-1; D not certain. V lost 5 bases and J lost 4, with 11 bases in between. The CDR3 covers 13 residues. Germline-derived CDR1 and CDR2 are MNHEY and SVGEGT. The DNA of the CDR3 is TGTGCCAGCAGTCGACATTTTGGCACTGAAGCTTTCTTT. Translated: CASSRHFGTEAFF.

This clonotype was seen a handful of times. This rearrangement joins TRBV7-9 to TRBJ1-4; D gene uncertain. CDR1 is SEHNR and CDR2 is FQNEAQ in the germline V gene (reference sequence). The germline V and J ends were trimmed by 6 bases and 0 bases, with 8 bases remaining between them. This CDR3 has 14 amino acids. The CDR3 coding sequence is TGTGCCAGCAGGCTCCTAGCAACTAATGAAAAACTGTTTTTT. It codes for CASRLLATNEKLFF.

This clonotype was counted many times. V gene TRBV28 combines with J gene TRBJ2-1; D gene ambiguous. CDR1 is MDHEN, CDR2 SYDVKM, per germline. With 3 bases removed from V and 6 bases from J, the gap between germline ends came to 6 bases. The CDR3 is 12 residues long. The CDR3 region has the DNA TGTGCCAGCAGTTTCGCAGGCAATGAGCAGTTCTTC. Amino acids: CASSFAGNEQFF.

Regarding this clonotype: This could be a read error, since a much larger clone is one nucleotide away. V usage is TRBV20-1 and J usage is TRBJ2-3, with D perhaps TRBD1 (7 bases). Germline V gives CDR1 DFQATT, CDR2 SNEGSKA (reference sequence). CDR3 size: 16 residues. The CDR3 loop reads CSASGGTVGITDTQNF. The CDR3 bases are TGCAGTGCTAGTGGAGGGACAGTCGGGATAACAGATACGCAGAATTTT.

The chain uses TRBV29-1 and TRBJ1-2; D is possibly TRBD1 (6 bases). Germline loops: CDR1 SQVTM, CDR2 ANQGSEA. This CDR3 is 14 amino acids long. Trimming removed 4 bases at V and 4 bases at J, with 16 bases between. DNA for the CDR3: TGCAGCGTTGTTCCCTCGAACAGGGCCTATGGCTACACCTTC. Translated: CSVVPSNRAYGYTF.

The chain uses TRBV9 and TRBJ1-1; 8 bases agree with TRBD1. This CDR3 is 16 amino acids long. Germline-derived CDR1 and CDR2 are SGDLS and YYNGEE. J gave up 2 bases and V 0 bases, and 6 bases lay outside the gene matches. The CDR3 DNA sequence: TGTGCCAGCAGCGTAGACCCAGGGGGCTATAACACTGAAGCTTTCTTT. Translating gives CASSVDPGGYNTEAFF.